A single sample gave rise to the 29 T cell receptor beta chains below, sequenced in a study of monozygotic twins with inflammatory bowel disease. TCRdb reprocessed the 5' RACE reads; each CDR3 protein has one entry and no DNA is given. This sample's clone table lists 420,000 or so distinct CDR3 sequences. Sequencing was done on a sample of blood. All receptors come from a human donor with ulcerative colitis or Crohn's disease, or a healthy co-twin of an affected twin (not recorded which).

The gene calls are TRBV7-9 and TRBJ2-7; as DNA is missing, the TRBD1 call by TCRdb cannot be tested. The germline CDR1 and CDR2 sequences are SEHNR and FQNEAQ (reference sequence). This CDR3 has 16 residues. The CDR3 loop reads CASSSLGTGGSYEQYF.

The V and J genes are TRBV29-1 and TRBJ2-7; TCRdb names TRBD2, which stays unverified in the absence of DNA. This CDR3 comprises 15 residues. Germline CDR1 is SQVTM and CDR2 is ANQGSEA. The chain's CDR3 is CSVIVLEATSYEQYF.

This sequence joins TRBV10-3 and TRBJ2-1. Germline assignment: CDR1 ENHRY and CDR2 SYGVKD. The CDR3 runs to 14 residues. CDR3 sequence: CAISGDSSYNEQFF.

The rearrangement uses TRBV20-1 and TRBJ2-1; TCRdb's D call, TRBD2, is unchecked because there is no DNA. The CDR3 loop spans 16 amino acids. Germline V CDR1 and CDR2: DFQATT, SNEGSKA (reference sequence). The CDR3 is CSANGPAGVPYNEQFF.

V gene TRBV15 combines with J gene TRBJ2-1; TCRdb selects TRBD2, and the lack of DNA leaves this call unchecked. Germline loops: CDR1 LNHNV, CDR2 YYDKDF (reference sequence). The CDR3 length is 16 residues. CDR3: CATSRGVSGGWDEQFF.

The J gene is TRBJ1-2, the V gene TRBV6-2 or TRBV6-3; there is no DNA to check the TCRdb D call of TRBD1. The CDR3 consists of 16 residues. The V gene's germline CDR1 is MNHEY and CDR2 SVGEGT. This CDR3 is CASTSRDLGTGYGYTF.

The chain recombines TRBV18 with TRBJ2-1; TCRdb proposes TRBD1, but this gene call is untestable without DNA. The CDR3 runs to 16 residues. Germline V gene data show CDR1 as KGHSH and CDR2 as LQKENI. This chain's CDR3 is CASSPLQGPSYNEQFF.

The chain has TRBV4-3 and TRBJ2-5; TCRdb reports TRBD1, a call that lacks DNA to check it against. The CDR3 extends over 16 amino acids. CDR1 LGHNA and CDR2 YSLEER come from the germline V gene. The CDR3 loop reads CASSQGPVGGIETQYF.

The V and J genes are TRBV30 and TRBJ2-5; TCRdb calls TRBD1, which cannot be checked without DNA. Germline CDR1 reads GTSNPN; CDR2 reads SVGIG (reference sequence). The CDR3 has 15 amino acids. The CDR3 sequence is CAWRTGVGGPETQYF.

This chain uses TRBV20-1 with TRBJ2-5; there is no DNA to check the TCRdb D call of TRBD1. The germline gives CDR1 DFQATT, CDR2 SNEGSKA (reference sequence). This CDR3 has 15 amino acids. The CDR3 region is CSALTQQGARETQYF.

V gene TRBV7-2 combines with J gene TRBJ2-7; TCRdb names TRBD1, which stays unverified in the absence of DNA. Germline V gives CDR1 SGHTA, CDR2 FQGNSA. The CDR3 length is 17 residues. CDR3 sequence reads: CASSLESAGRRSYEQYF.

The chain has TRBV4-3 and TRBJ1-5; no DNA is available, so the TRBD1 call from TCRdb remains unchecked. The CDR3 is 15 residues long. Germline V gives CDR1 LGHNA, CDR2 YSLEER. CDR3 loop: CASSQDIEGAKPQHF.

This chain uses TRBV7-9 with TRBJ1-1; TCRdb names TRBD1, which stays unverified in the absence of DNA. The CDR3 covers 13 residues. Germline loops: CDR1 SEHNR, CDR2 FQNEAQ (reference sequence). The CDR3 loop reads CASRIPRGTEAFF.

V is TRBV30 and J is TRBJ1-1. Germline lookup yields CDR1 GTSNPN and CDR2 SVGIG (reference sequence). The CDR3 extends over 12 amino acids. The CDR3 is CAWRSSNTEAFF.

The rearrangement links TRBV6-6 to TRBJ1-3. Germline CDR1 is MNHNY and CDR2 is SVGAGI (reference sequence). CDR3 length: 12 residues. The CDR3 sequence: CASSRTANTIYF.

The V gene is TRBV7-2, the J gene TRBJ2-2. Germline V gene sequence: CDR1 SGHTA, CDR2 FQGNSA. This CDR3 is 13 amino acids long. The CDR3 loop reads CASTTPNTGELFF.

This chain links TRBV5-1 with TRBJ2-3; TCRdb picks TRBD1, but there is no DNA to check that call. Germline CDR1 reads SGHRS; CDR2 reads YFSETQ. The CDR3 spans 13 residues. The CDR3: CASSERPTDTQYF.

The rearrangement uses TRBV20-1 and TRBJ1-2; TCRdb's D gene call, TRBD1, goes unchecked for lack of DNA. Looked up from germline, CDR1 is DFQATT and CDR2 is SNEGSKA (reference sequence). CDR3 length: 15 amino acids. The CDR3 loop reads CSARDRRGGGYGYTF.

V and J are TRBV7-3 and TRBJ2-1. Germline V lookup: CDR1 SGHTA, CDR2 FQGTGA. The CDR3 length is 15 residues. The CDR3 spells CASSLAVRPYNEQFF.

This chain joins TRBV5-1 and TRBJ2-7; TCRdb's D gene call, TRBD1, goes unchecked for lack of DNA. CDR3 length: 15 residues. Germline values: CDR1 SGHRS, CDR2 YFSETQ. The CDR3 is CASSLGAGRDYEQYF. Full variable domain (rest looked up from reference TRBV5-1 and TRBJ2-7): KAGVTQTPRYLIKTRGQQVTLSCSPISGHRSVSWYQQTPGQGLQFLFEYFSETQRNKGNFPGRFSGRQFSNSRSEMNVSTLELGDSALYLCASSLGAGRDYEQYFGPGTRLTVT.

CDR3 protein: CASSFGERGEQYF. The chain combines TRBV7-9 with TRBJ2-7. CDR1 and CDR2 (germline): SEHNR, FQNEAQ (reference sequence). This CDR3 has 13 residues.

This rearrangement joins TRBV29-1 to TRBJ2-7; there is no DNA to check the TCRdb D call of TRBD1. CDR1 SQVTM and CDR2 ANQGSEA come from the germline V gene. The CDR3 loop spans 14 amino acids. CDR3 sequence reads: CSVDSGTGAYEQYF.

The CDR3 sequence is CASSFLGSSGGKYEQYF. The chain combines TRBV5-6 with TRBJ2-7. The CDR3 runs to 17 residues. Per the germline V gene, CDR1 is SGHDT and CDR2 is YYEEEE.

The chain combines TRBV6-6 with TRBJ1-2; TCRdb picks TRBD1, but there is no DNA to check that call. The CDR3 length is 14 residues. In germline, CDR1 is MNHNY, CDR2 SVGAGI (reference sequence). CDR3 residues: CASSYPQGGYGYTF.

The CDR3 sequence is CASSLIGTEGSEQYF. The rearrangement uses TRBV12-3 or TRBV12-4 and TRBJ2-7; TCRdb returns TRBD1, unconfirmable since there is no DNA. The CDR3 is made up of 15 amino acids.

The chain combines TRBV11-2 with TRBJ2-5; TCRdb reports TRBD2, a call that lacks DNA to check it against. The CDR3 has 12 residues. Germline V gene data show CDR1 as SGHAT and CDR2 as FQNNGV. CDR3 loop: CASSFRRETQYF.

The chain is built from TRBV20-1 and TRBJ1-2; with no DNA, the TCRdb D assignment of TRBD1 cannot be verified. CDR3 length: 12 residues. Germline assignment: CDR1 DFQATT and CDR2 SNEGSKA (reference sequence). The CDR3 here is CSASGGAHGYTF.

The V and J genes are TRBV6-5 and TRBJ1-2. In germline, CDR1 is MNHEY, CDR2 SVGAGI. This CDR3 contains 14 residues. This CDR3 reads CASSYRASNYGYTF.

V usage is TRBV6-2 or TRBV6-3 and J usage is TRBJ2-2; as DNA is missing, the TRBD1 call by TCRdb cannot be tested. The CDR3 consists of 11 residues. Germline CDR1 and CDR2: MNHEY and SVGEGT. CDR3 loop: CASSPWGELFF.